These T cell receptor beta chains were read from a single sample in a study of T cell responses to AZD1222 COVID-19 vaccine. TCRdb's copy holds only in-frame clones and misses some; the assay was immunoSEQ multiplex PCR. The profile shows roughly 120,000 clones, around 83% of them singletons. Sample: peripheral blood, taken 28 days after the second AZD1222 dose. The receptors here all came from an adult who received the AZD1222 COVID-19 vaccine. Each CDR3 is given with its conserved first and last residue. The D gene is left open where the match is weak. Size is stated for part of the rows, as once, few or many counts, or as a class when the clone is expanded.

v_call,clone_size,j_call,d_call,cdr3_aa,cdr3_nt
TRBV5-1,-,TRBJ1-4,-,CASSLGVSNEKLFF,TGCGCCAGCAGCTTGGGGGTTTCTAATGAAAAACTGTTTTTT
TRBV5-1,-,TRBJ1-2,-,CASSLASGWVYGYTF,TGCGCCAGCAGCTTGGCCTCAGGGTGGGTGTATGGCTACACCTTC
TRBV20-1,-,TRBJ1-6,-,CSASWDVNSPLHF,TGCAGTGCTAGTTGGGACGTAAATTCACCCCTCCACTTT
TRBV11-2,once,TRBJ1-2,-,CASSLVMGSNYGYTF,TGTGCCAGCAGCTTAGTCATGGGGTCTAACTATGGCTACACCTTC
TRBV28,-,TRBJ1-4,-,CASSLAGPYEKLFF,TGTGCCAGCAGTTTAGCGGGTCCCTATGAAAAACTGTTTTTT
TRBV5-1,-,TRBJ1-1,-,CASSLMWGELAEAFF,TGCGCCAGCAGCTTGATGTGGGGCGAGCTGGCTGAAGCTTTCTTT
TRBV30,once,TRBJ2-5,TRBD2,CAITAGGGRTQYF,TGTGCCATCACCGCGGGCGGGGGGAGGACCCAGTACTTC
TRBV11-1,-,TRBJ2-3,TRBD2,CASRRGLAGGTDTQYF,TGTGCCAGCAGACGCGGACTAGCGGGGGGCACAGATACGCAGTATTTT
TRBV3-1/TRBV3-2,-,TRBJ1-1,TRBD1,CASSRGQENTEAFF,TGTGCCAGCAGCCGGGGACAGGAGAACACTGAAGCTTTCTTT
TRBV7-9,-,TRBJ1-1,TRBD1,CASSSGQAGSTEAFF,TGTGCCAGCAGCTCGGGACAGGCCGGGAGCACTGAAGCTTTCTTT
TRBV28,-,TRBJ1-5,-,CASSLMTPTQPQHF,TGTGCCAGCAGTTTAATGACCCCTACACAGCCCCAGCATTTT
TRBV2,-,TRBJ2-4,-,CASSEGRTRVAVIQYF,TGTGCCAGCAGTGAAGGGAGGACAAGGGTCGCGGTCATTCAGTACTTC
TRBV7-9,-,TRBJ1-3,TRBD1,CASSFIDRGPGNTIYF,TGTGCCAGCAGCTTTATCGACAGGGGGCCTGGAAACACCATATATTTT
TRBV20-1,-,TRBJ1-5,-,CSASSVQPQHF,TGCAGTGCTTCTTCTGTTCAGCCCCAGCATTTT
TRBV9,-,TRBJ2-7,-,CASSTAPNYEQYF,TGTGCCAGCAGCACGGCACCAAACTACGAGCAGTACTTC
TRBV11-3,-,TRBJ2-7,TRBD2,CASSSSGGAGNEQYF,TGTGCCAGCAGCTCCAGCGGGGGGGCCGGGAACGAGCAGTACTTC
TRBV7-2,-,TRBJ2-5,-,CASSSVSGTAVLSQYF,TGTGCCAGCAGCTCGGTCTCCGGGACCGCGGTCCTTTCCCAGTACTTC
TRBV11-3,-,TRBJ2-5,TRBD1,CASSRGQGKTQYF,TGTGCCAGCAGCCGGGGACAGGGAAAGACCCAGTACTTC
TRBV27,-,TRBJ1-1,TRBD1,CASRNRDRVWTEAFF,TGTGCCAGCAGGAACCGGGACAGGGTTTGGACTGAAGCTTTCTTT
TRBV19,-,TRBJ1-5,TRBD1,CASSTPGQGRSKPQHF,TGTGCCAGTAGTACCCCCGGACAGGGGAGGAGCAAGCCCCAGCATTTT
TRBV10-3,few,TRBJ1-1,-,CAISVEGGNTEAFF,TGTGCCATCAGCGTAGAGGGGGGGAACACTGAAGCTTTCTTT
TRBV12-3/TRBV12-4,-,TRBJ1-1,TRBD1,CASSLSRGRAFF,TGTGCCAGCAGTTTATCGAGGGGGCGAGCTTTCTTT
TRBV28,-,TRBJ2-5,-,CASSLPGETQYF,TGTGCCAGCAGTTTGCCGGGAGAGACCCAGTACTTC
TRBV4-2,-,TRBJ2-1,-,CASSQEPGSEQFF,TGTGCCAGCAGCCAAGAACCAGGGAGTGAGCAGTTCTTC
TRBV6-4,-,TRBJ2-1,TRBD2,CASSEPTSGDNEQFF,TGTGCCAGCAGTGAACCGACTAGCGGAGACAATGAGCAGTTCTTC
TRBV29-1,-,TRBJ2-7,-,CSAYGTETYEQYF,TGCAGCGCCTATGGGACGGAAACCTACGAGCAGTACTTC
TRBV6-5,-,TRBJ2-7,-,CASSYFQGYEQYF,TGTGCCAGCAGTTACTTCCAGGGCTACGAGCAGTACTTC
TRBV5-1,once,TRBJ2-7,-,CASSLEQIGAYEQYF,TGCGCCAGCAGCTTGGAACAGATCGGGGCCTACGAGCAGTACTTC
TRBV30,-,TRBJ1-6,-,CAWSVFGQGRLELPLHF,TGTGCCTGGAGTGTATTTGGCCAGGGACGCCTTGAGCTTCCCCTCCACTTT
TRBV5-1,-,TRBJ2-7,-,CASSLELGRSYEQYF,TGCGCCAGCAGCTTGGAATTGGGCAGGTCCTACGAGCAGTACTTC
TRBV18,-,TRBJ1-5,-,CASSPTATQPQHF,TGTGCCAGCTCACCCACCGCGACTCAGCCCCAGCATTTT
TRBV30,few,TRBJ1-2,-,CAWKVGGTRGYTF,TGTGCCTGGAAAGTGGGGGGGACAAGGGGCTACACCTTC
TRBV30,once,TRBJ2-7,-,CAWSGNMQYF,TGTGCCTGGAGTGGCAATATGCAGTACTTC
TRBV3-1/TRBV3-2,few,TRBJ1-1,-,CASSFSTRGGTEAFF,TGTGCCAGCAGCTTTTCCACGCGGGGGGGCACTGAAGCTTTCTTT
TRBV24-1,once,TRBJ2-7,-,CATSDSGQGMYEQYF,TGTGCCACCAGTGATAGCGGACAAGGAATGTACGAGCAGTACTTC
TRBV7-9,-,TRBJ2-1,-,CASKGAGTFTDEQFF,TGTGCCAGCAAAGGGGCGGGGACATTTACGGATGAGCAGTTCTTC
TRBV15,few,TRBJ1-2,-,CATSRDSQDYGYTF,TGTGCCACCAGCAGAGATAGCCAGGACTATGGCTACACCTTC